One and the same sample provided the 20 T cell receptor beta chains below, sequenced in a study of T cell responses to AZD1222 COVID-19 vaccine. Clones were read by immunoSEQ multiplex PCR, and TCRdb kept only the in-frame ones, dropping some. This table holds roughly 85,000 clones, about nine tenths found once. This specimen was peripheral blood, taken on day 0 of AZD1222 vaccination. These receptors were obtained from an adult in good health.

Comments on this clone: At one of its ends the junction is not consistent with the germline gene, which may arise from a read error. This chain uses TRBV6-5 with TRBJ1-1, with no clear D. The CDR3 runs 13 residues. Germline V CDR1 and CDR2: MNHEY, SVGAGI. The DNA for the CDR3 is TGTGCCAGCATTTACCCGGGCGTGACTGAAGCTTTCTTT. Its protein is CASIYPGVTEAFF.

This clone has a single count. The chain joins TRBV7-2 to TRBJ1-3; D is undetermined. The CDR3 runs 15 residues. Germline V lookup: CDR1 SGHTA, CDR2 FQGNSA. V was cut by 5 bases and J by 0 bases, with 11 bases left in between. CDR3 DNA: TGTGCCAGCAGCCCGTCCCGGATCTCTGGAAACACCATATATTTT. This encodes CASSPSRISGNTIYF.

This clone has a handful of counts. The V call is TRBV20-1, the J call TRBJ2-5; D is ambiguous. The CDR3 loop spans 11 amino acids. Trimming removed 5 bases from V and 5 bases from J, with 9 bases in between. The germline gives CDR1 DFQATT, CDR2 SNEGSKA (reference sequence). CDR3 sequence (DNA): TGCAGTGCTGAACACCGTGAGACCCAGTACTTC. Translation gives CSAEHRETQYF.

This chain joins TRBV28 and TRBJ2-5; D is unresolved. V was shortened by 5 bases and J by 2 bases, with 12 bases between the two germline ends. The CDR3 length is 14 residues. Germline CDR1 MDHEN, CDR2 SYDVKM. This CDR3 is CASSPSTLQETQYF. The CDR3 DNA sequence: TGTGCCAGCAGTCCATCGACACTACAAGAGACCCAGTACTTC.

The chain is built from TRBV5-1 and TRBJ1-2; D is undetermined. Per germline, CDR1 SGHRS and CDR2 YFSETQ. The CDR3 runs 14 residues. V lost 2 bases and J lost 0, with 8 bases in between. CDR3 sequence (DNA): TGCGCCAGCAGCTTAGACGGACCTAACTATGGCTACACCTTC. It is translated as CASSLDGPNYGYTF.

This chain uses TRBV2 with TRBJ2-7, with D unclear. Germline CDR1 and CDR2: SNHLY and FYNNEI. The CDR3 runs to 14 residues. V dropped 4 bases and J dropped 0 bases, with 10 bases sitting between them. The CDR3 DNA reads TGTGCCAGCAGTGGTCGGTCTGTCTCCTACGAGCAGTACTTC. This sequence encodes CASSGRSVSYEQYF.

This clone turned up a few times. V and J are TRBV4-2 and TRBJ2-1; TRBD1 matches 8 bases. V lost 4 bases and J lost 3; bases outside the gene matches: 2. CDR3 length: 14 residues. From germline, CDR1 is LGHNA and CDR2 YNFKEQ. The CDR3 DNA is TGTGCCAGCAGCCGAGGACAGGGCTACAATGAGCAGTTCTTC. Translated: CASSRGQGYNEQFF.

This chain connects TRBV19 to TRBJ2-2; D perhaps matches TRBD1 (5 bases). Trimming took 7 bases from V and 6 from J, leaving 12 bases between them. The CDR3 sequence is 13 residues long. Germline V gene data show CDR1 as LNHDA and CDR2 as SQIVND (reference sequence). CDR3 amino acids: CASNPWGPGELFF. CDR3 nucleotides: TGTGCCAGTAACCCCTGGGGCCCCGGGGAGCTGTTTTTT.

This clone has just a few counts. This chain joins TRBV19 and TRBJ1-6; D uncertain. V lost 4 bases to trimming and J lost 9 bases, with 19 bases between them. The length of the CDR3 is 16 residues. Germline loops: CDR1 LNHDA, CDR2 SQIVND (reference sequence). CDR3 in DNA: TGTGCCAGTAGTAGGGGTGACCTATCGGAGAGTTCACCCCTCCACTTT. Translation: CASSRGDLSESSPLHF. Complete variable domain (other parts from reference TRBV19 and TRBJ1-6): DGGITQSPKYLFRKEGQNVTLSCEQNLNHDAMYWYRQDPGQGLRLIYYSQIVNDFQKGDIAEGYSVSREKKESFPLTVTSAQKNPTAFYLCASSRGDLSESSPLHFGNGTRLTVT.

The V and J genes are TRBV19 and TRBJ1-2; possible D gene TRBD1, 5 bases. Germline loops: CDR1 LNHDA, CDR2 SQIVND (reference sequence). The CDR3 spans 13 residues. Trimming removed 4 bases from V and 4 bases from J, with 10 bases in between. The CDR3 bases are TGTGCCAGTAGTACCAGGGAAGGCTATGGCTACACCTTC. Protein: CASSTREGYGYTF.

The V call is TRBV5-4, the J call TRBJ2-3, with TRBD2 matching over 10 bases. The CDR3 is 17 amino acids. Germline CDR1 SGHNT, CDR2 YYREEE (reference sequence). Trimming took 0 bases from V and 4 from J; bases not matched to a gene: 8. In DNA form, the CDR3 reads TGTGCCAGCAGCTTGGCCGGATCTAGCGGGAGCCCAGATACGCAGTATTTT. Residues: CASSLAGSSGSPDTQYF.

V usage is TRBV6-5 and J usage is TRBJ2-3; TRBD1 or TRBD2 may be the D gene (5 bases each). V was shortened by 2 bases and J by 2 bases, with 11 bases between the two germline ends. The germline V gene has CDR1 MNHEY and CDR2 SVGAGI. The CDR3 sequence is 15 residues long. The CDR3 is CASSYEGRVTDTQYF. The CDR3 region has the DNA TGTGCCAGCAGTTACGAGGGCAGGGTCACAGATACGCAGTATTTT.

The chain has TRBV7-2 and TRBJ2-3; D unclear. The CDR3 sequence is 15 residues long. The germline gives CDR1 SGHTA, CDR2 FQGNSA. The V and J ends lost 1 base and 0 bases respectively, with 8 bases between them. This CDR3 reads CASSLGLGSTDTQYF. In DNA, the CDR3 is TGTGCCAGCAGCTTAGGATTGGGGAGCACAGATACGCAGTATTTT. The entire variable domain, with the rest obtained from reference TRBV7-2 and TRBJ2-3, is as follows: GAGVSQSPSNKVTEKGKDVELRCDPISGHTALYWYRQSLGQGLEFLIYFQGNSAPDKSGLPSDRFSAERTGGSVSTLTIQRTQQEDSAVYLCASSLGLGSTDTQYFGPGTRLTVL.

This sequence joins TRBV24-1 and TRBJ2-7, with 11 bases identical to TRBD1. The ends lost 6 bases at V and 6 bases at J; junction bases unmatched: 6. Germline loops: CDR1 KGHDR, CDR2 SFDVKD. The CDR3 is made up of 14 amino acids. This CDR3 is CATSSSGTGGEQYF. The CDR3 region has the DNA TGTGCCACCAGTAGTTCCGGGACAGGGGGCGAGCAGTACTTC.

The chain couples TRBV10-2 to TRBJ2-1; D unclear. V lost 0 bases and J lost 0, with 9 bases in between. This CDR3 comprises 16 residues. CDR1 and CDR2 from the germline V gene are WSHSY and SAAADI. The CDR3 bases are TGCGCCAGCAGTGAGTCGACCGTGTTCTCCTACAATGAGCAGTTCTTC. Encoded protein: CASSESTVFSYNEQFF.

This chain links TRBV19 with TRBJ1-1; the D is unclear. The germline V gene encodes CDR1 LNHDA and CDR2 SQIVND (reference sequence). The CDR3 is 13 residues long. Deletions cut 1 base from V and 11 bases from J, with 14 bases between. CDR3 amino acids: CASSIVGLPVAFF. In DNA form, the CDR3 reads TGTGCCAGTAGTATAGTAGGCCTCCCCGTGGCTTTCTTT.

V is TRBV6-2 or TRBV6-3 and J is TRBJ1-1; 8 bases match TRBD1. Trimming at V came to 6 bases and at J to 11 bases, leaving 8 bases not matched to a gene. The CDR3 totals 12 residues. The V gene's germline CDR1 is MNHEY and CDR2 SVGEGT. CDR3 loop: CASRPRQGRAFF. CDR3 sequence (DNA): TGTGCCAGCAGACCTCGACAGGGGAGGGCTTTCTTT.

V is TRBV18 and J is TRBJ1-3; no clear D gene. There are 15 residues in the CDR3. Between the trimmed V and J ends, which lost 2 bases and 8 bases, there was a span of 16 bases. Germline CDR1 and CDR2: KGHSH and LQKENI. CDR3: CASSPTGRPTDTIYF. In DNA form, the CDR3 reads TGTGCCAGCTCACCAACGGGGAGACCGACGGACACCATATATTTT.

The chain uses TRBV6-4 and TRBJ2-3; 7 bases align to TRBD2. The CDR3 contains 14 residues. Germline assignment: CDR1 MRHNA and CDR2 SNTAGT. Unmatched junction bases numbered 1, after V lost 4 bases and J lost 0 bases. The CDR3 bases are TGTGCCAGCAGTGTTAGCGGGAGCACAGATACGCAGTATTTT. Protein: CASSVSGSTDTQYF.

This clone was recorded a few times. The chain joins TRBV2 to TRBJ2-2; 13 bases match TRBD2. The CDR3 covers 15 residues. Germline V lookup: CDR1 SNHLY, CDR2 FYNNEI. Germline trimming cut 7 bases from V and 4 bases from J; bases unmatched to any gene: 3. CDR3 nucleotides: TGTGCCAGCACCGGGACTAGCGGGATCACCGGGGAGCTGTTTTTT. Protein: CASTGTSGITGELFF.